This T cell receptor (beta chain) appears in the sequencing data of a study of blood T cell repertoires in COVID-19. Profiled with immunoSEQ multiplex PCR; TCRdb holds only in-frame clones, not every one. The table lists 140,000 or so clones, around 80% of them singletons, with 3.5% in the top ten. The sample was peripheral blood. The TCR sequence derives from a man aged 65 to 85 who had recovered from COVID-19.

The CDR3 here is CATSGTGRKGIGELFF. CDR3 coding DNA: TGTGCCACCAGCGGCACTGGGAGAAAAGGGATCGGGGAGCTGTTTTTT. The chain links TRBV15 to TRBJ2-2; D may be TRBD2 (5 bases). Looked up from germline, CDR1 is LNHNV and CDR2 is YYDKDF (reference sequence). The CDR3 is made up of 16 amino acids. Trimming pared 5 bases from V and 7 bases from J, leaving 20 bases between.